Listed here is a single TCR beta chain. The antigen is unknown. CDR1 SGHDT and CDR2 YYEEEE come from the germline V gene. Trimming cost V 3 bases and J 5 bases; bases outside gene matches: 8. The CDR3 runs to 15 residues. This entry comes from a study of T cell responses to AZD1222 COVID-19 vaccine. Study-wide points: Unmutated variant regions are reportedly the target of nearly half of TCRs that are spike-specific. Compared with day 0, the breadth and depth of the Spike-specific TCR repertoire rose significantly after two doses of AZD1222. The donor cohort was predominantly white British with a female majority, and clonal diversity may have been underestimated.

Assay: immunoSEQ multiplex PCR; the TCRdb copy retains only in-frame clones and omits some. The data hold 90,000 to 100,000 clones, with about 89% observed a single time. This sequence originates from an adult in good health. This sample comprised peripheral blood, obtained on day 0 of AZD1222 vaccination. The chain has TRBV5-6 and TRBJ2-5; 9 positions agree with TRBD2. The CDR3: CASSSAGGGLETQYF. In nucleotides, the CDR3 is TGTGCCAGCAGCTCCGCGGGGGGGGGCTTGGAGACCCAGTACTTC.